Sequencing of this T cell receptor (beta chain) was carried out in a study of blood T cell repertoires in COVID-19. J was trimmed by 9 bases and V by 6 bases; bases with no gene match: 13. The germline gives CDR1 KGHDR, CDR2 SFDVKD. The CDR3 runs to 14 residues. Profiling relied on immunoSEQ multiplex PCR, and the TCRdb table lists in-frame clones only, not all of them. The data show under 400,000 clones, around 87% seen once. The rearrangement uses TRBV24-1 and TRBJ2-7, with 7 nucleotides matching TRBD1. The sample comprised peripheral blood. The receptor comes from a woman in her twenties or thirties with COVID-19, enrolled during active disease. This CDR3 reads CATSPRTGIVGQYF. The CDR3 DNA sequence: TGTGCCACCAGTCCCCGGACAGGAATTGTGGGGCAGTACTTC.